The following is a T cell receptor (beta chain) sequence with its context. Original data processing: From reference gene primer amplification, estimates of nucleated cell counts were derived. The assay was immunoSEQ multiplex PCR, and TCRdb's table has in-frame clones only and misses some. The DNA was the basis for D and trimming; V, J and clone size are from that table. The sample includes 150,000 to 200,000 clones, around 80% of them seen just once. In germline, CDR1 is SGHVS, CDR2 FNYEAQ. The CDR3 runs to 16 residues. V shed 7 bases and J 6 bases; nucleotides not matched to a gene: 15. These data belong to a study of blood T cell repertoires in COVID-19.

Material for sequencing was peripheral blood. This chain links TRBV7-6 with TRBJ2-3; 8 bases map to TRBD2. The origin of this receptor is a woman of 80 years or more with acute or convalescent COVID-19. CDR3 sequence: CASTRNPRGDPDTQYF. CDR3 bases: TGTGCCAGCACTCGCAACCCGCGGGGGGACCCGGATACGCAGTATTTT.